One and the same sample provided the 2 T cell receptor beta chains below, sequenced in a study of blood T cell repertoires in COVID-19. This table comes from immunoSEQ multiplex PCR, and its TCRdb copy is limited to in-frame clones, with some not included. Among approximately 68,000 clones listed, approximately 80% were seen once. Specimen: peripheral blood. The receptor set was obtained from a woman aged 55 to 70 with acute or convalescent COVID-19.

The chain is built from TRBV10-2 and TRBJ2-1, with D maybe TRBD1 (6 bases). V was trimmed by 6 bases and J by 2 bases, leaving 8 bases between them. CDR3 length equals 13 residues. Germline CDR1 WSHSY, CDR2 SAAADI. The CDR3 DNA follows: TGCGCCAGCAGGGACAGCACCTACAATGAGCAGTTCTTC. Protein product: CASRDSTYNEQFF.

The V call is TRBV15, the J call TRBJ2-7; possibly TRBD1 for D (6 bases). The CDR3 spans 13 residues. Germline-derived CDR1 and CDR2 are LNHNV and YYDKDF (reference sequence). V shed 6 bases and J shed 3 bases, with 12 bases lying between them. The CDR3 here is CATSHQGNYEQYF. The CDR3 coding sequence is TGTGCCACCAGTCATCAGGGGAACTACGAGCAGTACTTC. Together with reference TRBV15 and TRBJ2-7, the CDR3 gives the full variable domain: DAMVIQNPRYQVTQFGKPVTLSCSQTLNHNVMYWYQQKSSQAPKLLFHYYDKDFNNEADTPDNFQSRRPNTSFCFLDIRSPGLGDTAMYLCATSHQGNYEQYFGPGTRLTVT.